At least ten counts were recorded for the clone carrying this T cell receptor (beta chain). CDR3 length equals 14 residues. The V gene lost 4 bases and the J gene lost 3 bases, with 10 bases spanning the gap. Production of TCR cDNA was by 5'RACE template switching, which also added a universal primer site and UMIs. In TCRdb, the 5' RACE reads were re-called with MiXCR into one record per CDR3 protein. The sample has approximately 300,000 distinct CDR3 sequences; around 6.8% are singletons. This sample is part of a study of T cells after yellow fever vaccination. The rearrangement joins TRBV12-3 or TRBV12-4 to TRBJ2-1; D not certain. Sequences were derived from PBMCs, sampled more than 40 days after the first yellow fever vaccination. The clonotype comes from a man between 18 and 29 years old who received the YFV17D yellow fever vaccine. The CDR3 region has the DNA TGTGCCAGCAGTTCCACCGTTCACTACAATGAGCAGTTCTTC. The encoded protein is CASSSTVHYNEQFF.